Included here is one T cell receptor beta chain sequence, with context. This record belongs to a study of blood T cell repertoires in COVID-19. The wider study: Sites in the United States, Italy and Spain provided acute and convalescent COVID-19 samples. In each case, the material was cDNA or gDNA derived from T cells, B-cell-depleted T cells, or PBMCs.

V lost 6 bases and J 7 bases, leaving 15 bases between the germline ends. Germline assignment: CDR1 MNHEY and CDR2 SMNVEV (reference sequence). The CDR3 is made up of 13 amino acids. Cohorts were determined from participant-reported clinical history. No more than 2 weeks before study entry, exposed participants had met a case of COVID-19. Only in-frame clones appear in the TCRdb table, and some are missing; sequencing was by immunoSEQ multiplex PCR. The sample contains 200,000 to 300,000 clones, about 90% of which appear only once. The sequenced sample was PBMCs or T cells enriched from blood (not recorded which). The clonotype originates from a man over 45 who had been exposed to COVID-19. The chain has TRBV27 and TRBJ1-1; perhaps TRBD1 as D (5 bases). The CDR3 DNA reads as TGTGCCAGCAGCTCGGAGAGGGGAGGTGAAGCTTTCTTT. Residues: CASSSERGGEAFF.